This TCR beta chain was recovered during a study of blood T cells in healthy people across ages. Study-level findings and limits: Any changes in expanded clonotypes were possibly confounded, as donor CMV status remained unknown. Diversity figures based on one million T cells were deemed too low. The long-lived group displayed more naive CD4+ cells, plus higher diversity, than the aged donors did. Across samples, TCR beta diversity tracked strongly with naive T cell percentage.

This clonotype has ten or more counts. Its antigen is unknown. A second PCR of 7 to 11 cycles used a sample-barcoded 5' primer and a J-beta primer mix. TCRdb analysed the 5' RACE reads with MiXCR anew, one entry per CDR3 protein. This sample yields over a million distinct CDR3 sequences, of which 42% are seen a single time; around 8% belongs to the top ten. CDR1 and CDR2 (germline): MGHDK, SYGVNS. The ends were cut back, 4 bases at V and 2 bases at J, with 10 bases in the middle. This CDR3 spans 14 amino acids. Sequencing was performed on blood. This receptor was obtained from a young woman in good health. The J gene is TRBJ2-3, the V gene TRBV25-1, with D possibly matching TRBD2 (5 bases). The CDR3 protein is CASSAAELTDTQYF. The CDR3 coding sequence is TGTGCCAGCAGTGCAGCGGAACTCACAGATACGCAGTATTTT.